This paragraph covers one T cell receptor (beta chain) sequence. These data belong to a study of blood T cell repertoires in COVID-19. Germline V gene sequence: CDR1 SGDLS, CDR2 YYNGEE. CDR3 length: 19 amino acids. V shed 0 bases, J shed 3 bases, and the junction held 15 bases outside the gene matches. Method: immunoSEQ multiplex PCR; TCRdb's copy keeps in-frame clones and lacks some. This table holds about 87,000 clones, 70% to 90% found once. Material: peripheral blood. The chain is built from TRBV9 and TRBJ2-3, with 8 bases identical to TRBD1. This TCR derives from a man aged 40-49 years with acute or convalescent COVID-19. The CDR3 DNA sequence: TGTGCCAGCAGCGTAGTCTCTACCATCGGACAGGGAATAACAGATACGCAGTATTTT. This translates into CASSVVSTIGQGITDTQYF.